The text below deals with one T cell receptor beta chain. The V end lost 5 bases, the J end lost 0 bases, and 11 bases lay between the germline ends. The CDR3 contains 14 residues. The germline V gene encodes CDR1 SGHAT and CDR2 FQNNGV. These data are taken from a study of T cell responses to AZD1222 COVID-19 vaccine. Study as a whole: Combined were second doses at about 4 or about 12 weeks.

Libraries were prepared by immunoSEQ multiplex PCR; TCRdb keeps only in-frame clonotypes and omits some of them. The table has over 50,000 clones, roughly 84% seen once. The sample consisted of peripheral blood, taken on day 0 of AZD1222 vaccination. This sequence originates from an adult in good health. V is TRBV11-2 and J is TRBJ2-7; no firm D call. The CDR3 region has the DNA TGTGCCAGCAGCCCCGATACGGCCTCCTACGAGCAGTACTTC. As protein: CASSPDTASYEQYF.